Listed below are T cell receptor beta chains from one sample, sequenced in a study of identifying expanded T cells in peripheral blood. Libraries were prepared by immunoSEQ multiplex PCR; TCRdb keeps only in-frame clonotypes and omits some of them. This sample has 65,000 to 95,000 clones, with around 90% found just once. The specimen sequenced was blood. Every receptor here comes from a person aged 18-70 years in good health. Each CDR3 is given with its conserved first and last residue. A D gene is named only where the DNA matches it firmly. Some rows mark clone size as missing; the rest say once, few, many or name a class of expanded clone.

d_call | j_call | clone_size | v_call | cdr3_nt | cdr3_aa
. | TRBJ2-1 | . | TRBV10-3 | TGTGCCATCAGTGAGCCCCCAGGCGGCCCACGGGGCAATGAGCAGTTCTTC | CAISEPPGGPRGNEQFF
. | TRBJ2-7 | . | TRBV18 | TGTGCCAGCTCACCGGCGGACGAGCAGTACTTC | CASSPADEQYF
. | TRBJ2-7 | . | TRBV11-2 | TGTGCCAGCAGCTGGTCCGGGACGGAGAGATCCTACGAGCAGTACTTC | CASSWSGTERSYEQYF
. | TRBJ2-7 | . | TRBV28 | TGTGCCAGCAGTTTATCTGGGGCAGCCTCTTCCTACGAGCAGTACTTC | CASSLSGAASSYEQYF
. | TRBJ1-5 | . | TRBV19 | TGTGCCAGTAGTAGGGCGGGGAAGGTGAGAGGAAATCAGCCCCAGCATTTT | CASSRAGKVRGNQPQHF
. | TRBJ1-1 | . | TRBV25-1 | TGTGCCAGCAGCGGAGGGTTCATGAACACTGAAGCTTTCTTT | CASSGGFMNTEAFF
. | TRBJ1-2 | . | TRBV29-1 | TGCAGCTCAGCACAGGACCACTATGGCTACACCTTC | CSSAQDHYGYTF
. | TRBJ2-7 | . | TRBV14 | TGTGCCAGCAGCCAAGATCCAGGGAGTTCCTACGAGCAGTACTTC | CASSQDPGSSYEQYF
TRBD1 | TRBJ1-4 | . | TRBV5-1 | TGCGCCAGCAGCGTCGGACAGGGAGGGACTGAAAAACTGTTTTTT | CASSVGQGGTEKLFF
. | TRBJ1-4 | . | TRBV19 | TGTGCCAGCTCCAGGCGGCAGGGGACTGAAAAACTGTTTTTT | CASSRRQGTEKLFF
TRBD1 | TRBJ1-3 | . | TRBV6-6 | TGTGCCAGCAGGTACACCGGGACAGGCGGAAACACCATATATTTT | CASRYTGTGGNTIYF
TRBD2 | TRBJ2-1 | . | TRBV29-1 | TGCAGCGTTGAAGATGGCCTAGCGGGCCCCAATGAGCAGTTCTTC | CSVEDGLAGPNEQFF
TRBD1 | TRBJ1-2 | . | TRBV7-9 | TGTGCCAGCAGCATTGACAGGGACTATGGCTACACCTTC | CASSIDRDYGYTF
. | TRBJ1-1 | . | TRBV7-9 | TGTGCCAGCAGCTTAGGGTTACGCGGCGGCACTGAAGCTTTCTTT | CASSLGLRGGTEAFF
TRBD2 | TRBJ2-1 | . | TRBV19 | TGTGCCAGTAGTACCCCGGGACTAGCGGTTCACAATGAGCAGTTCTTC | CASSTPGLAVHNEQFF
TRBD2 | TRBJ2-7 | . | TRBV13 | TGTGCCAGCAGCCGCACCGAGAAATTAACAGGGGTGACTAGCGGGAGTGCTCACGAGCAGTACTTC | CASSRTEKLTGVTSGSAHEQYF
. | TRBJ1-2 | . | TRBV19 | TGTGCCAGTAGTATAGTACAGGAAGAATACCACTATGGCTACACCTTC | CASSIVQEEYHYGYTF
. | TRBJ1-1 | few | TRBV5-1 | TGCGCCAGCAGCTTGGACAGTGAAGCTTTCTTT | CASSLDSEAFF
. | TRBJ1-2 | . | TRBV30 | TGTGCCTGGAGTGTAGGACGAGGGAGCTATGGCTACACCTTC | CAWSVGRGSYGYTF
TRBD1 | TRBJ1-1 | . | TRBV5-1 | TGCGCCAGCAGCTTCGTGACAGGGGACACTGAAGCTTTCTTT | CASSFVTGDTEAFF
. | TRBJ1-4 | . | TRBV5-6 | TGTGCCAGCAGCTTGATATCTGGAAATGAAAAACTGTTTTTT | CASSLISGNEKLFF
. | TRBJ1-1 | . | TRBV7-2 | TGTGCCAGCAGCTCGCCCCAGGGGCCGGGGGGGAACACTGAAGCTTTCTTT | CASSSPQGPGGNTEAFF
. | TRBJ2-1 | . | TRBV21-1 | TGTGCCAGCAGCAAAAAAACGGGAAGCCACAATGAGCAGTTCTTC | CASSKKTGSHNEQFF
. | TRBJ1-4 | . | TRBV2 | TGTGCCAGCGTAACAACTAATGAAAAACTGTTTTTT | CASVTTNEKLFF
TRBD2 | TRBJ2-7 | . | TRBV5-5 | TGTGCCAGCAGCTTCGGACTAGCGGGGGCCGGGGACTACGAGCAGTACTTC | CASSFGLAGAGDYEQYF
. | TRBJ1-2 | . | TRBV20-1 | TGCAGTGCTGGGAGGGGTGGCTACACCTTC | CSAGRGGYTF
. | TRBJ2-5 | . | TRBV13 | TGTGCCAGCAGCGTTGAAGAGACCCAGTACTTC | CASSVEETQYF
TRBD1 | TRBJ2-7 | . | TRBV6-6 | TGTGCCAGCAGAGGGGGCATTAATTACGAGCAGTACTTC | CASRGGINYEQYF
TRBD1 | TRBJ2-7 | once | TRBV10-1 | TGCGCCAGCAGTGATGTCCGGACAGGGGGTGACTACGAGCAGTACTTC | CASSDVRTGGDYEQYF
TRBD1 | TRBJ2-5 | . | TRBV7-2 | TGTGCCAGCAGCGCGGGAACAGGGGGGATCCAAGAGACCCAGTACTTC | CASSAGTGGIQETQYF
. | TRBJ2-5 | few | TRBV7-8 | TGTGCCAGCAGCTTAGACCGACAGGACCAAGAGACCCAGTACTTC | CASSLDRQDQETQYF
. | TRBJ2-7 | . | TRBV2 | TGTGCCAGCAGTGTTGGGGGGTACGAGCAGTACTTC | CASSVGGYEQYF
TRBD2 | TRBJ2-1 | few | TRBV4-2 | TGTGCCAGCAGCCAAGAGGGAGCGGGGCTCTCCTACAATGAGCAGTTCTTC | CASSQEGAGLSYNEQFF
. | TRBJ2-5 | . | TRBV10-2 | TGCGCCAGCGGACAGGAGGGGGGGTACCAAGAGACCCAGTACTTC | CASGQEGGYQETQYF
TRBD1 | TRBJ1-5 | few | TRBV7-6 | TGTGCCAGCAGCCCCGGGGGAGGGGGCAGGGCGGGCAATCAGCCCCAGCATTTT | CASSPGGGGRAGNQPQHF
. | TRBJ1-1 | . | TRBV19 | TGTGCCAGTAGCGACTCACAGGGTATGGATAACACTGAAGCTTTCTTT | CASSDSQGMDNTEAFF
. | TRBJ1-2 | . | TRBV29-1 | TGCAGCGTTGACGCAGGGAAAGGCTACACCTTC | CSVDAGKGYTF
TRBD1 | TRBJ2-5 | few | TRBV5-4 | TGTGCCAGCAGCCGATCGACAGGGGGCGGAGAGACCCAGTACTTC | CASSRSTGGGETQYF
. | TRBJ2-4 | . | TRBV2 | TGTGCCAGCAGTGTATCGTTTTTAGCCAAAAACATTCAGTACTTC | CASSVSFLAKNIQYF
TRBD1 | TRBJ1-6 | few | TRBV6-5 | TGTGCCAGCAGGAGGGACAGGGATAATTCACCCCTCCACTTT | CASRRDRDNSPLHF
. | TRBJ1-1 | . | TRBV18 | TGTGCCAGCTCACAAAAGGATCAGGAGGGTATTGAAGCTTTCTTT | CASSQKDQEGIEAFF
TRBD2 | TRBJ2-7 | . | TRBV7-2 | TGTGCCAGCAGCTTAGGGTTCGATAGCGGGAGGCCCTCCTACGAGCAGTACTTC | CASSLGFDSGRPSYEQYF
TRBD1 | TRBJ1-3 | . | TRBV11-1 | TGTGCCAGCAGCCTACAACAGGGGTTCGCTGGAAACACCATATATTTT | CASSLQQGFAGNTIYF
TRBD1 | TRBJ2-2 | . | TRBV5-1 | TGCGCCAGCAGCACTGGGACAGCGAACACCGGGGAGCTGTTTTTT | CASSTGTANTGELFF